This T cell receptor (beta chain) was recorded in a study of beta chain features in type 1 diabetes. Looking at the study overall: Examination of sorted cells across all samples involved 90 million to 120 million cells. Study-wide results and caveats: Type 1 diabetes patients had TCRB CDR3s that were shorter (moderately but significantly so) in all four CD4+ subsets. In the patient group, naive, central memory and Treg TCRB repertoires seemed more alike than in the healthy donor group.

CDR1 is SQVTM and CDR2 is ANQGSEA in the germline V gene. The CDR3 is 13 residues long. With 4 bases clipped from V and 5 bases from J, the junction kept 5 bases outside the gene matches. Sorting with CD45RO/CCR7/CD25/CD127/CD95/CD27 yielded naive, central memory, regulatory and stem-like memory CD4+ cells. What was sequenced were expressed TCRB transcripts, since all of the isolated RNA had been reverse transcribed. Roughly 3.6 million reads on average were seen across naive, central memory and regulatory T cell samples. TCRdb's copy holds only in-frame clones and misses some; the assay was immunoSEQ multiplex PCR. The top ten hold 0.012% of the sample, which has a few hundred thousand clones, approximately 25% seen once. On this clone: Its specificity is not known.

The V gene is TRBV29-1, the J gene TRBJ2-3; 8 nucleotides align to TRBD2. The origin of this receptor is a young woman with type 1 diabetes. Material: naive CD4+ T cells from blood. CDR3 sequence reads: CSVAGGPGDTQYF. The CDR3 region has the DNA TGCAGCGTTGCGGGAGGGCCCGGAGATACGCAGTATTTT.